The 7 T cell receptor beta chains presented below share a single source sample, sequenced in a study of T cell responses to AZD1222 COVID-19 vaccine. Using immunoSEQ multiplex PCR, the repertoire was profiled, and TCRdb retains in-frame clones only, with some absent. The sample shows 150,000 or so clones, 75% to 95% of them seen only once. The sequencing used peripheral blood, collected on day 0 of AZD1222 vaccination. Source of these receptors: an adult in good health.

The chain is built from TRBV12-3 or TRBV12-4 and TRBJ2-1; unclear D gene. This CDR3 has 11 residues. Trimming removed 6 bases from V and 11 bases from J, with 11 bases in between. The CDR3 region has the DNA TGTGCCAGCAGCTATGGTCCTCAGCAGTTCTTC. It specifies CASSYGPQQFF.

The rearrangement uses TRBV21-1 and TRBJ2-7; TRBD2 reflects the table's D call only, with no check against the DNA. TRBV21-1 constitutes a pseudogene. There are 16 residues in the CDR3. CDR3 bases: TGTGCCAGCGGCCCCCGCGGCTGCGGGTCCCCCCTCGAGCAGTACTTC. Translated, it gives CASGPRGCGSPLEQYF.

The V call is TRBV27, the J call TRBJ2-2; 13 bases are a match to TRBD2. Losses at the gene ends were 7 bases for V and 3 bases for J; bases not matched to a gene: 11. The CDR3 loop spans 18 amino acids. Germline V gene data show CDR1 as MNHEY and CDR2 as SMNVEV (reference sequence). In nucleotides, the CDR3 is TGTGCCAGCAAGCGTACTAGCGGGGGGGTGCCTGACACCGGGGAGCTGTTTTTT. Protein product: CASKRTSGGVPDTGELFF.

The chain carries TRBV5-5 and TRBJ1-6; unclear D gene. Germline V lookup: CDR1 SGHKS, CDR2 YYEKEE (reference sequence). The CDR3 runs 18 residues. V lost 7 bases and J lost 1, with 21 bases in between. In DNA form, the CDR3 reads TGTGCCAGCGATACCAAGATACGTGGGGAATCCTATAATTCACCCCTCCACTTT. It is translated as CASDTKIRGESYNSPLHF.

The V and J genes are TRBV10-3 and TRBJ1-2; D possibly corresponds to TRBD1 (6 bases). V was clipped by 2 bases and J by 8 bases, with 21 bases between them. Looked up from germline, CDR1 is ENHRY and CDR2 is SYGVKD. This CDR3 has 16 residues. The CDR3 coding sequence is TGTGCCATCAGTGAGATGAAGGGGGGGCCTCAAAGCGGCTACACCTTC. Protein: CAISEMKGGPQSGYTF.

This rearrangement joins TRBV5-4 to TRBJ2-1; 9 bases map to TRBD1. V dropped 4 bases and J dropped 4; count of bases not matched to a gene: 3. The germline gives CDR1 SGHNT, CDR2 YYREEE (reference sequence). The CDR3 totals 14 residues. This CDR3 reads CASSRDREYNEQFF. The CDR3 nucleotides are TGTGCCAGCAGCCGGGACAGGGAGTACAATGAGCAGTTCTTC.

The rearrangement links TRBV5-6 to TRBJ1-5; TRBD1 aligns across 11 bases. Germline CDR1 is SGHDT and CDR2 is YYEEEE. This CDR3 has 15 amino acids. V dropped 4 bases and J dropped 4; count of bases not matched to a gene: 4. The CDR3 here is CASSPGTGGNQPQHF. The CDR3 DNA reads TGTGCCAGCAGCCCGGGGACAGGGGGGAATCAGCCCCAGCATTTT.